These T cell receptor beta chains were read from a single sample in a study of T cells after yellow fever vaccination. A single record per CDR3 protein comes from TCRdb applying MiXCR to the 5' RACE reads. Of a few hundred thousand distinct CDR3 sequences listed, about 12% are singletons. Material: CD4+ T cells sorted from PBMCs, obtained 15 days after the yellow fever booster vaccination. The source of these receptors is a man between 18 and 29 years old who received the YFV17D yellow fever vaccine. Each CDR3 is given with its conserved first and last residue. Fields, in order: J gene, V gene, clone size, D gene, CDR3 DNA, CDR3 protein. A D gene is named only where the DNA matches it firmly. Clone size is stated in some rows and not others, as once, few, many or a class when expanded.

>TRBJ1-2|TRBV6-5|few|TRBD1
TGTGCCAGCAGACGAACTCGGACAGGGGGCTATGGCTACACCTTC
CASRRTRTGGYGYTF
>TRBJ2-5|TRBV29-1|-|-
TGCAGCGTTGAAAGGGTATCGGAGACCCAGTACTTC
CSVERVSETQYF
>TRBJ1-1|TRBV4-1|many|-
TGCGCCAGCAGCCAGGGAGGGGGTGGCACTGAAGCTTTCTTT
CASSQGGGGTEAFF
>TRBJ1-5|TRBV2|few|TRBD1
TGTGCCAGCAGTCTGGACAGGGGGATGCAGGGTCAGCCCCAGCATTTT
CASSLDRGMQGQPQHF
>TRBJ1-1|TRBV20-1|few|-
TGCAGTGCTAGAGGGGGCACAGGGAACATGAACACTGAAGCTTTCTTT
CSARGGTGNMNTEAFF
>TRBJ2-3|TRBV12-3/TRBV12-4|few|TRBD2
TGTGCCAGCACCCCACTAGCGGGGGTGAGAGATACGCAGTATTTT
CASTPLAGVRDTQYF
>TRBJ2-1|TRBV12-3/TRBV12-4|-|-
TGTGCCAGCAGCCCGTGGGGAGGGGGCTCCTACAATGAGCAGTTCTTC
CASSPWGGGSYNEQFF
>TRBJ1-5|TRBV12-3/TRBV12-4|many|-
TGTGCCAGCAGTCCCCGTAACCGAGGGAAAGGGCCCCAGCATTTT
CASSPRNRGKGPQHF
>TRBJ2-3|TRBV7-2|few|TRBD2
TGTGCCAGCAGCTTAGGCCCGGGACTAGCGGAGCCGCAGTATTTT
CASSLGPGLAEPQYF
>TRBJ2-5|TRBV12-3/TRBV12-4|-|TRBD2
TGTGCCAGCGGAAGACTAGCGGTCCAAGAGACCCAGTACTTC
CASGRLAVQETQYF
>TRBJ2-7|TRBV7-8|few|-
TGTGCCAGCAGTCCCGAGGGCGAGCAGTACTTC
CASSPEGEQYF
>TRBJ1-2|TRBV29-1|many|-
TGCAGCGTTCTCCTGACAGCTGAATTGAGGGGCTACACCTTC
CSVLLTAELRGYTF
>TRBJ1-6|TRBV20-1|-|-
TGCAGTGCTAGAGGAGGGGTGTGGAACTCACCCCTCCACTTT
CSARGGVWNSPLHF
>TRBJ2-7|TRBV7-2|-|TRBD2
TGTGCCAGCAGCTTCCCCCGGGGGACTAGCGGGCTAGTCGAGCAGTACTTC
CASSFPRGTSGLVEQYF
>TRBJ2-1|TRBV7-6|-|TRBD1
TGTGCCAGCAGCTTTGGACAGGGGAACCATGAGCAGTTCTTC
CASSFGQGNHEQFF
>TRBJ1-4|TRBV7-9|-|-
TGTGCCAGCAGCTGGGACGGTACTAATGAAAAACTGTTTTTT
CASSWDGTNEKLFF
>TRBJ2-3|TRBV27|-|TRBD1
TGTGCCAGCAGTTACACAGGGGTCCCTAGCACAGATACGCAGTATTTT
CASSYTGVPSTDTQYF
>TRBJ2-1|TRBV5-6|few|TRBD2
TGTGCCAGCAACCACCCTAGCGGGGGGGCCAGCCATGAGCAGTTCTTC
CASNHPSGGASHEQFF
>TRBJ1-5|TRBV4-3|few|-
TGCGCCAGCAGCCCTACTTCAACGAGCAATCAGCCCCAGCATTTT
CASSPTSTSNQPQHF
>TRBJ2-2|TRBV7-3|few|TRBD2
TGTGCCAGCAGCCCTCAGGGGACTAGCGTAACCGGGGAGCTGTTTTTT
CASSPQGTSVTGELFF
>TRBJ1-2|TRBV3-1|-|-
TGTGCCAGCAGCCATGAGCACAGCGGGAACTATGGCTACACCTTC
CASSHEHSGNYGYTF
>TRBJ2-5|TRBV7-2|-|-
TGTGCCAGCAGCTCCAGAAGGACCGAACAAGAGACCCAGTACTTC
CASSSRRTEQETQYF
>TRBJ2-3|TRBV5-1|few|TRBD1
TGCGCCAGCAGCTTCGGCAGGGGGCGCGAAGATACGCAGTATTTT
CASSFGRGREDTQYF
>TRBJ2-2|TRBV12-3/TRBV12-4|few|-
TGTGCCAGCAGTTTCGCGGTTTTAACCGGGGAGCTGTTTTTT
CASSFAVLTGELFF
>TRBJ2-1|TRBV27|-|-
TGTGCCACCACGGACTACTCCTACAATGAGCAGTTCTTC
CATTDYSYNEQFF
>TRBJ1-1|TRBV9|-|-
TGTGCCAGCAGCGTAGAAGGGGCAGGGGATTCCGGTACTGAAGCTTTCTTT
CASSVEGAGDSGTEAFF
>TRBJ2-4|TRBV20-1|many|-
TGCAGTGCTAGAGAGGCCAGAAGAGGGGACATTCAGTACTTC
CSAREARRGDIQYF
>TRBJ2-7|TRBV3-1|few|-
TGTGCCAGCAGCCCCAGGACAGCTTCTCCTGGGGACGAGCAGTACTTC
CASSPRTASPGDEQYF
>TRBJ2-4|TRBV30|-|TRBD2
TGTGCCTGGAGTGTAGGGCGGGGGGGATTCTTAGCCAAAAACATTCAGTACTTC
CAWSVGRGGFLAKNIQYF
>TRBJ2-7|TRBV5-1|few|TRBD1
TGCGCCAGCAGCCAGCCGGGACAGGGCTACGAGCAGTACTTC
CASSQPGQGYEQYF
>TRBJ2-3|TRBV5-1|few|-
TGCGCCAGCAGCCCTTATCGACAGGGCGGGGCAGATACGCAGTATTTT
CASSPYRQGGADTQYF
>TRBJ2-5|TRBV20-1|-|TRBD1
TGCAGCGTCCACGGGACAGCGAACCAAGAGACCCAGTACTTC
CSVHGTANQETQYF
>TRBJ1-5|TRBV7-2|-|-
TGTGCCAGCAGCTTAGTATCGGACATGAATCAGCCCCAGCATTTT
CASSLVSDMNQPQHF
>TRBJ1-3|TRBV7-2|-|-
TGTGCCAGCAGCCCTTTCTACTCTGGAAACACCATATATTTT
CASSPFYSGNTIYF
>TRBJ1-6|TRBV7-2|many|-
TGTGCCAGCAGCCGATCTGGGACGGATAATTCACCCCTCCACTTT
CASSRSGTDNSPLHF
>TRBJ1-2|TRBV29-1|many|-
TGCAGCGTTGAATCGGCTACCTATGGCTACACCTTC
CSVESATYGYTF
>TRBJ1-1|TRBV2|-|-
TGTGCCGGGGGGGGCACGACGGGCATGAACACTGAAGCTTTCTTT
CAGGGTTGMNTEAFF
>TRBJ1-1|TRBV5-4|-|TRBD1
TGTGCCAGCAGTCTGGGGGCTCGGGACAGCTACACTGAAGCTTTCTTT
CASSLGARDSYTEAFF
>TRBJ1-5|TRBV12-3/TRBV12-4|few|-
TGTGCCAGCAGTCCGGCGGGCGGAATTCAGCCCCAGCATTTT
CASSPAGGIQPQHF
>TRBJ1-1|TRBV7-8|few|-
TGTGCCAGCAGCTCAAGCCTAACAGTCACCCCCCGGAACACTGAAGCTTTCTTT
CASSSSLTVTPRNTEAFF
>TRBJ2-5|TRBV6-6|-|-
TGTGCCAGCAGTTACCACAGGGAAGAGACCCAGTACTTC
CASSYHREETQYF
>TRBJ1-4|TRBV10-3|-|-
TGTGCCATCAGTGACTTGGCGGCGGCTAATGAAAAACTGTTTTTT
CAISDLAAANEKLFF
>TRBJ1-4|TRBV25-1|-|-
TGTGCCACCAGTGGGCAGTCAACAACTAATGAAAAACTGTTTTTT
CATSGQSTTNEKLFF
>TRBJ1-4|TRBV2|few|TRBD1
TGTGCCAGCAGAGCAGGGGGCTCCCAGTATGAAAAACTGTTTTTT
CASRAGGSQYEKLFF
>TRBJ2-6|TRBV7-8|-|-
TGTGCCAGCAGCCCGAGACCCCTAGGCCGGAGATCTGGGGCCAACGTCCTGACTTTC
CASSPRPLGRRSGANVLTF
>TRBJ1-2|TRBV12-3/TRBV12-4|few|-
TGTGCCAGCTTCGGCAGGGAATACTATGGCTACACCTTC
CASFGREYYGYTF
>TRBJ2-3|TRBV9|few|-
TGTGCCAGCAGCGTAGCTGCGGGGCTGGGGGATACGCAGTATTTT
CASSVAAGLGDTQYF
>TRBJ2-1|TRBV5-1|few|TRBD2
TGCGCCAGCAGCGCGACTAGCGGGGCCTACAATGAGCAGTTCTTC
CASSATSGAYNEQFF
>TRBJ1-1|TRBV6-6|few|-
TGTGCCAGCGCGGGCGGTGGCGGCGCCGAAGCTTTCTTT
CASAGGGGAEAFF
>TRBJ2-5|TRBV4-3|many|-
TGCGCCAGCAGCCTTGGGGCAGGGGAACAAGAGACCCAGTACTTC
CASSLGAGEQETQYF
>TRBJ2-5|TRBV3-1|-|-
TGTGCCAGCAGCCAAGATGCTGGGGAAGAGACCCAGTACTTC
CASSQDAGEETQYF
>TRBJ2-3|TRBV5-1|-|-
TGCGCCAGCAGCTTCTCGAAGCAGGGCACAGATACGCAGTATTTT
CASSFSKQGTDTQYF
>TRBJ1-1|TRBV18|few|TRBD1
TGTGCCAGCTCACCAGGGACAGGGGGCTTATGGACTGAAGCTTTCTTT
CASSPGTGGLWTEAFF